This T cell receptor beta chain was captured in a study of blood T cell repertoires in COVID-19. Across the whole study: Acute and convalescent COVID-19 specimens originated in the United States, Italy and Spain. Sources were T cells, B-cell-depleted T cells, or PBMCs; the material itself was cDNA or gDNA.

V lost 5 bases, J lost 5 bases, and 10 bases stayed unmatched. Germline V CDR1 and CDR2: SGHAT, FQNNGV. The CDR3 totals 15 residues. Original handling: Nucleated cell counts were estimated from reference gene primer amplification. TCRdb's copy holds only in-frame clones and misses some; the assay was immunoSEQ multiplex PCR. V, J and clone size were drawn from that table, and D and trimming were deduced from the DNA. The sample contains 150,000 to 200,000 clones, around 87% of which appear only once. The sample comprised peripheral blood. This chain uses TRBV11-2 with TRBJ2-5, with TRBD1 matching 8 bases. The source is a woman of 80 years or more in a cohort sampled during active or convalescent COVID-19. The CDR3 region has the DNA TGTGCCAGCAGCGTAGGACAGGGAGGTAGTGAGACCCAGTACTTC. This sequence encodes CASSVGQGGSETQYF.